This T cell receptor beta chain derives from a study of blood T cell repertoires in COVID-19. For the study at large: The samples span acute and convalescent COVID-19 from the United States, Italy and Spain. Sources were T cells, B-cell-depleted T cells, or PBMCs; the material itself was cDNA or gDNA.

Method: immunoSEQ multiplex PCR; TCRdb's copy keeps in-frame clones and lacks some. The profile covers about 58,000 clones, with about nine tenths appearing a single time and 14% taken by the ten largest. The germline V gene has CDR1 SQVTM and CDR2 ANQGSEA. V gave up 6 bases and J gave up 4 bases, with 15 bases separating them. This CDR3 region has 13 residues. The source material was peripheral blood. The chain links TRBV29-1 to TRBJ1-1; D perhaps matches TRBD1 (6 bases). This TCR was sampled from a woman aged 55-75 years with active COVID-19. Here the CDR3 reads CSVRGLGGTEAFF. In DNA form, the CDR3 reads TGCAGCGTGAGGGGTTTAGGGGGCACTGAAGCTTTCTTT.